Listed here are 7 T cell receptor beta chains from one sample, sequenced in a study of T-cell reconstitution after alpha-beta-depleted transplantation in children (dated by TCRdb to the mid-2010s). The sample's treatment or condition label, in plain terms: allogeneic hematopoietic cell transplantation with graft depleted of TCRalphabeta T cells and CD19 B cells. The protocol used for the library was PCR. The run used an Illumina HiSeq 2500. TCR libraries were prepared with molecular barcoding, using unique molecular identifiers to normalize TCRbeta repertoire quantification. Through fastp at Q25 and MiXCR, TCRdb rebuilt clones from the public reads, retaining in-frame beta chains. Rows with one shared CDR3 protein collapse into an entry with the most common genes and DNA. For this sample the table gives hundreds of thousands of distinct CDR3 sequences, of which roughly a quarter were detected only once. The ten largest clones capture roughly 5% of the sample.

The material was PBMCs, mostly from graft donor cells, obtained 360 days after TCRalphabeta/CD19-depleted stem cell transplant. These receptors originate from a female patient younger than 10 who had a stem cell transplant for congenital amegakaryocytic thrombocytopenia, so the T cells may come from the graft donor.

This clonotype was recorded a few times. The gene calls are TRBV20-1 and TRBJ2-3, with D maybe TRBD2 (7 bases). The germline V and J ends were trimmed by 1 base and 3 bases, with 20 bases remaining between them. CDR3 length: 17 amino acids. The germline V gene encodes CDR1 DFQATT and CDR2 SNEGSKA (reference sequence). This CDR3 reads CSARGGGRSPTTDTQYF. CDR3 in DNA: TGCAGTGCTAGAGGGGGGGGGCGTTCGCCCACGACAGATACGCAGTATTTT.

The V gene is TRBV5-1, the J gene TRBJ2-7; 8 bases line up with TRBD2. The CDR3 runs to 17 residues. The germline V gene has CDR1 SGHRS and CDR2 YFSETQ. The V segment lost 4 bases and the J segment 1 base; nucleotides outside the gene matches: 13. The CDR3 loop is CASSPLIGGGPSYEQYF. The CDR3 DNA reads TGCGCCAGCAGCCCCCTAATAGGCGGGGGGCCTTCCTACGAGCAGTACTTC.

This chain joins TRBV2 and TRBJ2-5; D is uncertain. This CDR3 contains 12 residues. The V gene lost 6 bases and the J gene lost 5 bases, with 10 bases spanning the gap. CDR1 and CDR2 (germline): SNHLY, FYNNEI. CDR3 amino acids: CASRALPETQYF. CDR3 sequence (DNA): TGTGCCAGCAGAGCCCTTCCCGAGACCCAGTACTTC.

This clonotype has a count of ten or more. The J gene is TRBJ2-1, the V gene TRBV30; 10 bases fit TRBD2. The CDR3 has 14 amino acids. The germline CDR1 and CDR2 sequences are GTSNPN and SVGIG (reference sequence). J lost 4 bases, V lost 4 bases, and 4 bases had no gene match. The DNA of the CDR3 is TGTGCCTGGAATCCTAGCGGGGGATACAATGAGCAGTTCTTC. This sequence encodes CAWNPSGGYNEQFF.

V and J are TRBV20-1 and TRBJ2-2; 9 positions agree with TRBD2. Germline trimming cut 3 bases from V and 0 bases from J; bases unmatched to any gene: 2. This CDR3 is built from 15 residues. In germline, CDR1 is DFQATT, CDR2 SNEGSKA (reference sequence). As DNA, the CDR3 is TGCAGTGCTAGGAGCGGGAGGACGAACACCGGGGAGCTGTTTTTT. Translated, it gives CSARSGRTNTGELFF.

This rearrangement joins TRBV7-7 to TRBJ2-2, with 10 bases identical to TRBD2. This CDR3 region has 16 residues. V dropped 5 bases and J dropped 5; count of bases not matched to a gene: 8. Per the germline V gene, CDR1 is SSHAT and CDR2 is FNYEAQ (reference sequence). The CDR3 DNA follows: TGTGCCAGCAGCCCTCTAGCGGGGGTTGGGACCGGGGAGCTGTTTTTT. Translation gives CASSPLAGVGTGELFF.

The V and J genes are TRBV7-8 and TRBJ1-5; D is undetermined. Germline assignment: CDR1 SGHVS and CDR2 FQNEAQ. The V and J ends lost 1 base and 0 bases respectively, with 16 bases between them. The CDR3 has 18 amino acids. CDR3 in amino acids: CASSLDFSTVYSNQPQHF. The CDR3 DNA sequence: TGTGCCAGCAGCTTAGACTTCTCAACAGTTTATAGCAATCAGCCCCAGCATTTT.